This T cell receptor beta chain was retrieved from a study of control samples from healthy donors and cancer patients. Sequenced by immunoSEQ multiplex PCR; TCRdb stores in-frame clones only, minus some. The data show 65,000 to 90,000 clones, 94% seen once. The clonotype originates from a woman aged 30 to 39 in good health. Sequences were obtained from blood.

The CDR3 DNA is TGTGCCAGCAGTACTAGGGCCTTTAATTCACCCCTCCACTTT. This translates into CASSTRAFNSPLHF. This rearrangement joins TRBV28 to TRBJ1-6; no clear D gene. Trimming took 5 bases from V and 6 from J, leaving 11 bases between them. The CDR3 has 14 residues. Germline V gives CDR1 MDHEN, CDR2 SYDVKM.